Shown below are 5 T cell receptor beta chains from a single sample sequenced in a study of OX40 agonist ivuxolimab in advanced cancers. TCRdb's copy holds only in-frame clones and misses some; the assay was immunoSEQ multiplex PCR. The sample has under 100,000 clones; 75% to 90% are singletons. The sample consisted of CD4+ or CD8+ T cells sorted from blood, taken in a trial of the OX40 agonist ivuxolimab. These receptors all stem from an adult with an advanced solid tumor such as melanoma, head and neck, liver or kidney cancer.

This clone counts as medium-sized. V gene TRBV7-6 combines with J gene TRBJ2-1, with D hard to call. CDR1 SGHVS and CDR2 FNYEAQ come from the germline V gene. Trimming stripped 7 bases from V and 6 bases from J, with 16 bases between. The CDR3 loop spans 14 amino acids. The CDR3 DNA follows: TGTGCCAGCACCCAGGCCCCCTTCCCCAATGAGCAGTTCTTC. Translated: CASTQAPFPNEQFF.

The V call is TRBV2, the J call TRBJ2-7; D perhaps matches TRBD2 (5 bases). The CDR3 is 17 residues long. Trimming pared 1 base from V and 5 bases from J, leaving 21 bases between. Germline CDR1 SNHLY, CDR2 FYNNEI. Here the CDR3 DNA reads TGTGCCAGCAGTGAAGGGGGAGCATCCCGATTTCGGGACGAGCAGTACTTC. It codes for CASSEGGASRFRDEQYF. Full variable domain (outside the CDR3, taken from reference TRBV2 and TRBJ2-7): EPEVTQTPSHQVTQMGQEVILRCVPISNHLYFYWYRQILGQKVEFLVSFYNNEISEKSEIFDDQFSVERPDGSNFTLKIRSTKLEDSAMYFCASSEGGASRFRDEQYFGPGTRLTVT.

There are a few counts of this clone. This rearrangement joins TRBV19 to TRBJ1-5, with D uncertain. The V end lost 7 bases, the J end lost 6 bases, and 19 bases lay between the germline ends. In germline, CDR1 is LNHDA, CDR2 SQIVND (reference sequence). The CDR3 is made up of 15 amino acids. CDR3 sequence: CASTQSVRAGQPQHF. CDR3 sequence (DNA): TGTGCCAGTACCCAAAGTGTGAGGGCGGGTCAGCCCCAGCATTTT.

The genes are TRBV9 and TRBJ2-1; TRBD2 matches 7 bases. The junction had 7 bases not matched to a gene; V was cut back by 1 base and J by 3 bases. Germline V lookup: CDR1 SGDLS, CDR2 YYNGEE. The CDR3 is 16 residues long. The chain's CDR3 is CASSVSREAIYNEQFF. The CDR3 DNA is TGTGCCAGCAGCGTAAGTCGGGAGGCCATCTACAATGAGCAGTTCTTC.

This clone was observed a handful of times. In DNA form, the CDR3 reads TGTGCCAGCAGCGCTATGACCCGAGGGTCCACCGGGGAGCTGTTTTTT. Translating it yields CASSAMTRGSTGELFF. The chain uses TRBV7-8 and TRBJ2-2, with a tentative D call TRBD2 (5 bases). The germline V and J ends were trimmed by 5 bases and 4 bases, with 17 bases remaining between them. This CDR3 region has 16 residues. Germline assignment: CDR1 SGHVS and CDR2 FQNEAQ.